The clone carrying this TCR beta chain was found many times. The antigen is unknown. Read data end 3 residues before the CDR3 end; the end is taken from the germline J gene. This entry comes from a study of T cell clonality in common variable immunodeficiency. General observations from the study: Fewer TCRbeta clones were shared among CVID subjects than controls. CVID subjects had higher TCRbeta clonality than healthy controls, most marked in about a third. Repertoire-complication correlations in CVID were limited by patient heterogeneity. Common variable immunodeficiency TCR beta sequences reportedly had fewer deletions and N-nucleotide insertions.

Each donor provided about 4.5 to 9 ml of heparinized whole blood. Clones were read by immunoSEQ multiplex PCR, and TCRdb kept only the in-frame ones, dropping some. The sample presents about 19,000 clones, none singletons. Trimming took 3 bases from V and 3 from J; bases not matched to a gene: 7. CDR3 length: 16 residues. The germline CDR1 and CDR2 sequences are KGHSH and LQKENI. J is TRBJ2-5 and V is TRBV18, with TRBD2 matching 10 bases. Sample: peripheral blood mononuclear cells. The origin of this receptor is a human donor with common variable immunodeficiency. The CDR3 region is CASSPLAGGGKETQYF. Partial CDR3 DNA: TGTGCCAGCTCACCTTTAGCGGGAGGAGGGAAAGAGACC.